The clone carrying this T cell receptor beta chain came up many times. Its antigen is undetermined. The CDR3 extends over 15 amino acids. The ends lost 6 bases at V and 4 bases at J; junction bases unmatched: 7. Germline CDR1 MNHEY, CDR2 SMNVEV (reference sequence). Time point in this sample: sample taken at primary tumor resection. Without sorting, whole RNA was sequenced from tumor, nontumor lung or frozen PBMC. The data belong to a study of spatial heterogeneity in lung cancer. TCRdb itself ran the 5' RACE reads through MiXCR, one entry per CDR3 protein. Of 50,000 to 65,000 distinct CDR3 sequences listed, 8% to 9% were seen once; the top ten hold approximately 15%. Findings and limits, study-wide: TCRs found ubiquitously expanded in tumor appeared in blood more at resection than at follow-up.

The chain is built from TRBV27 and TRBJ2-2, with TRBD1 identical over 8 bases. The material was PBMCs, obtained at surgery. This clonotype originated in a female donor with early-stage non-small cell lung cancer. CDR3: CASSPRQGSTGELFF. The DNA of the CDR3 is TGTGCCAGCAGCCCCCGACAGGGGAGCACCGGGGAGCTGTTTTTT.